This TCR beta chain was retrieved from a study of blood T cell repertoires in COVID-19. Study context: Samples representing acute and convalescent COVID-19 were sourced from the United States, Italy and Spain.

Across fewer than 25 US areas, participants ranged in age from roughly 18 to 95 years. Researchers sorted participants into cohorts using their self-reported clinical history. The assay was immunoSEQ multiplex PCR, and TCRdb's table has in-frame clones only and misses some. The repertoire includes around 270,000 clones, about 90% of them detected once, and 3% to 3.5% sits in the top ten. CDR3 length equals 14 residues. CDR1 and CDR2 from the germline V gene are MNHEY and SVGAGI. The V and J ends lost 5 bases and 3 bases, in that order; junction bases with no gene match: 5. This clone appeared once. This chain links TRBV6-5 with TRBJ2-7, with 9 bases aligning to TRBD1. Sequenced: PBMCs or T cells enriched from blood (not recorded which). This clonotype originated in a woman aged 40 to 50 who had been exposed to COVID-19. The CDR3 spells CASSPRDRVYEQYV. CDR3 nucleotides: TGTGCCAGCAGTCCCCGGGACAGGGTCTACGAGCAGTACGTC.